This record concerns one T cell receptor beta chain sequence. The antigen is unknown. The donors were members of the validation cohort comprising over 100 subjects, separate from the roughly 730-subject first cohort. Trimming took 5 bases from V and 5 from J, leaving 7 bases between them. This CDR3 is built from 12 residues. CDR1 is LNHDA and CDR2 is SQIVND in the germline V gene (reference sequence). These data come from a study of cytomegalovirus exposure and HLA in healthy donors. Whole-study findings and limits: The study listed roughly 150 cytomegalovirus-associated TCR beta chains. The tendency of first-cohort TCR clusters to co-occur in the 120 or so validation repertoires was identified by a subsequent analysis.

TCRdb keeps only in-frame clones here, not all; method: immunoSEQ multiplex PCR. The sample includes about 150,000 clones, over 80% of them seen just once. Source material: PBMCs. This receptor was obtained from a man younger than 35 in good health and CMV-seropositive. This rearrangement joins TRBV19 to TRBJ1-5, with D unresolved. DNA of the CDR3: TGTGCCAGTAGTTCCTCCGATCAGCCCCAGCATTTT. Its translation: CASSSSDQPQHF.